The TCR beta chain under discussion was sequenced for a study of cytomegalovirus exposure and HLA in healthy donors. About this clone itself: The antigen is undetermined. One end of the junction fails to match germline, which may point to a read error.

Regarding the study as a whole: The study labeled fewer than 200 TCR beta chains cytomegalovirus-associated. Many donors carried some public TCRs, although rarity characterized most TCR sequences.

PCR used 60 Vbeta primers and 13 Jbeta primers. Per the study methods: Among the unique TCR beta chains that a later analysis counted, around 82 million in all, 9.5 million to 12 million were shared. Clones were sequenced by immunoSEQ multiplex PCR, and TCRdb holds only the in-frame ones, with some missing. V and J calls and clone size are given by that table; D and trimming were obtained from the DNA. Here the sample spans around 150,000 clones, roughly 79% being singletons. This TCR derives from a man over 45 in good health and CMV-seropositive. What was sequenced was PBMCs.

Here the CDR3 reads CSSSFGGLPNEKLFF. The CDR3 DNA sequence: TGTTCCAGCAGCTTCGGGGGTTTACCTAATGAAAAACTGTTTTTT. V usage is TRBV7-9 and J usage is TRBJ1-4; maybe TRBD1 (5 bases). The CDR3 totals 15 residues. Germline CDR1 SEHNR, CDR2 FQNEAQ (reference sequence). The variable domain in full, with the rest retrieved from reference TRBV7-9 and TRBJ1-4, is DTGVSQNPRHKITKRGQNVTFRCDPISEHNRLYWYRQTLGQGPEFLTYFQNEAQLEKSRLLSDRFSAERPKGSFSTLEIQRTEQGDSAMYLCSSSFGGLPNEKLFFGSGTQLSVL.